A single sample is the source of the 17 T cell receptor beta chains below, sequenced in a study of a mutant IDH1 vaccine in newly diagnosed glioma. Time point specified: week 23, last vaccination. Vaccination comprised doses that each held 300 ug of mutant IDH1 20-mer peptide, plus topical imiquimod. Some clones are missing from TCRdb's copy, which holds only in-frame ones; the method was immunoSEQ multiplex PCR. In the table there are tens of thousands of clones, roughly 78% of which are singletons. Their specific antigens are unknown. The sample was PBMCs, taken from a glioma patient whose treatment included an IDH1 peptide vaccine. The receptors shown here come from a man aged 25-45 years with glioma.

V gene TRBV6-5 combines with J gene TRBJ1-1, with TRBD1 matching over 7 bases. V lost 2 bases to trimming and J lost 3 bases; unmatched junction nucleotides: 3. Germline V gives CDR1 MNHEY, CDR2 SVGAGI. This CDR3 is 14 amino acids long. The CDR3 DNA sequence: TGTGCCAGCAGTTACCTCACAGGGGACACTGAAGCTTTCTTT. Protein product: CASSYLTGDTEAFF.

The chain uses TRBV29-1 and TRBJ2-2; tentatively, D is TRBD1 (6 bases). The CDR3 is 12 amino acids. V lost 7 bases and J 3 bases, leaving 9 bases between the germline ends. Germline V gene data show CDR1 as SQVTM and CDR2 as ANQGSEA. The CDR3 DNA sequence: TGCAGCGGATACAGGGACACCGGGGAGCTGTTTTTT. The encoded protein is CSGYRDTGELFF.

This chain links TRBV19 with TRBJ1-4; no clear D gene. Germline values: CDR1 LNHDA, CDR2 SQIVND (reference sequence). The germline V and J ends were trimmed by 3 bases and 7 bases, with 15 bases remaining between them. CDR3 length equals 15 residues. CDR3 DNA: TGTGCCAGTAGTATTGGGGATAGTAATGTTGAAAAACTGTTTTTT. This gives the protein CASSIGDSNVEKLFF.

The rearrangement joins TRBV18 to TRBJ2-1, with TRBD1 identical over 8 bases. The CDR3 is made up of 16 amino acids. Germline V CDR1 and CDR2: KGHSH, LQKENI. V shed 2 bases and J 3 bases; nucleotides not matched to a gene: 6. CDR3 protein: CASSPKDRADYNEQFF. The CDR3 DNA follows: TGTGCCAGCTCACCAAAGGACAGGGCTGACTACAATGAGCAGTTCTTC.

The chain is built from TRBV6-1 and TRBJ1-2, with unresolved D. In germline, CDR1 is MNHNS, CDR2 SASEGT. The length of the CDR3 is 14 residues. V was trimmed by 4 bases and J by 3 bases, leaving 12 bases between them. CDR3 amino acids: CASSVGQPDYGYTF. Written as DNA, the CDR3 is TGTGCCAGCAGTGTTGGGCAACCTGACTATGGCTACACCTTC.

V gene TRBV10-2 combines with J gene TRBJ2-3, with TRBD2 matching 7 bases. The CDR3 spans 15 residues. Germline-derived CDR1 and CDR2 are WSHSY and SAAADI. V lost 5 bases and J lost 6; bases outside the gene matches: 11. The CDR3 sequence is CASSPPAGTRDTQYF. The CDR3, as DNA: TGCGCCAGCAGTCCCCCAGCGGGAACGAGGGATACGCAGTATTTT.

The rearrangement uses TRBV6-5 and TRBJ2-2; 9 bases line up with TRBD2. CDR1 MNHEY and CDR2 SVGAGI come from the germline V gene. This CDR3 spans 15 amino acids. V trimming: 7 bases; J trimming: 4 bases; junction bases outside the gene matches: 7. The CDR3 reads CASTLSGGGTGELFF. In DNA form, the CDR3 reads TGTGCCAGCACCCTTAGCGGGGGAGGCACCGGGGAGCTGTTTTTT.

The genes are TRBV7-2 and TRBJ1-1; tentatively, D is TRBD1 (6 bases). The CDR3 extends over 13 amino acids. The germline V gene encodes CDR1 SGHTA and CDR2 FQGNSA. Trimming took 4 bases from V and 4 from J, leaving 10 bases between them. The CDR3 loop reads CASSYRAPTEAFF. The CDR3 DNA reads TGTGCCAGCAGCTACAGGGCGCCCACTGAAGCTTTCTTT.

This clone has just one count. This rearrangement joins TRBV6-5 to TRBJ1-6; D is possibly TRBD1 (5 bases). Trimming took 8 bases from V and 9 from J, leaving 20 bases between them. The CDR3 runs to 15 residues. The germline V gene has CDR1 MNHEY and CDR2 SVGAGI. The CDR3 here is CASSYGVTVSSPLHF. CDR3 in DNA: TGTGCCAGCTCATACGGGGTGACAGTTAGTTCACCCCTCCACTTT.

The gene calls are TRBV10-3 and TRBJ1-1; unclear D gene. The CDR3 runs 12 residues. Deletions cut 3 bases from V and 2 bases from J, with 4 bases between. From germline, CDR1 is ENHRY and CDR2 SYGVKD. DNA of the CDR3: TGTGCCATCAGTGACGGCAACACTGAAGCTTTCTTT. Its protein is CAISDGNTEAFF.

V and J are TRBV19 and TRBJ2-7; 11 bases are a match to TRBD2. Germline V lookup: CDR1 LNHDA, CDR2 SQIVND (reference sequence). The CDR3 length is 18 residues. V dropped 5 bases and J dropped 2; count of bases not matched to a gene: 14. CDR3 coding DNA: TGTGCCAGTAGTCACACCAGGTCGGAGACTAGCGGGACCTACGAGCAGTACTTC. Translation: CASSHTRSETSGTYEQYF.

The gene calls are TRBV6-5 and TRBJ2-1; possibly TRBD2 for D (6 bases). V was cut by 9 bases and J by 0 bases, with 9 bases left in between. This CDR3 has 13 amino acids. From germline, CDR1 is MNHEY and CDR2 SVGAGI. The CDR3 spells CASSGTSYNEQFF. CDR3 sequence (DNA): TGTGCCAGTAGCGGAACCTCCTACAATGAGCAGTTCTTC.

The rearrangement joins TRBV6-4 to TRBJ2-7; D remains ambiguous. The CDR3 is 13 residues long. Germline CDR1 reads MRHNA; CDR2 reads SNTAGT. V lost 4 bases and J lost 9, with 16 bases in between. The CDR3 loop reads CASSVWEKGAQYF. CDR3 DNA sequence: TGTGCCAGCAGTGTTTGGGAAAAAGGCGCGCAGTACTTC.

The chain links TRBV5-1 to TRBJ1-4; D is perhaps TRBD1 (6 bases). Deletions cut 4 bases from V and 8 bases from J, with 21 bases between. From germline, CDR1 is SGHRS and CDR2 YFSETQ. The CDR3 sequence is 16 residues long. The CDR3 loop reads CASSRDRSQAWEKLFF. The CDR3 region has the DNA TGCGCCAGCAGCCGCGACAGGTCTCAAGCCTGGGAAAAACTGTTTTTT.

J is TRBJ1-2 and V is TRBV6-1, with 10 nucleotides matching TRBD1. Germline trimming cut 5 bases from V and 8 bases from J; bases unmatched to any gene: 5. CDR3 length equals 13 residues. Germline lookup yields CDR1 MNHNS and CDR2 SASEGT. The CDR3 DNA follows: TGTGCCAGCAGTTCGGGGACAGGGGAAGGCTACACCTTC. It translates to CASSSGTGEGYTF.

This sequence joins TRBV5-6 and TRBJ2-7, with D perhaps matching TRBD2 (5 bases). CDR3 length equals 14 residues. Germline CDR1 and CDR2: SGHDT and YYEEEE. V was cut by 2 bases and J by 0 bases, with 9 bases left in between. The CDR3 DNA follows: TGTGCCAGCAGCTTAAGTGGGAGCTCCTACGAGCAGTACTTC. It codes for CASSLSGSSYEQYF.

The chain uses TRBV9 and TRBJ2-7, with D possibly TRBD2 on 6 matching bases. CDR3 length: 13 amino acids. V lost 4 bases to trimming and J lost 4 bases, with 12 bases between them. Germline V gene lookup returns CDR1 SGDLS and CDR2 YYNGEE. Here the CDR3 DNA reads TGTGCCAGCAGCCCAGGGAGGTGGTACGAGCAGTACTTC. It is translated as CASSPGRWYEQYF.